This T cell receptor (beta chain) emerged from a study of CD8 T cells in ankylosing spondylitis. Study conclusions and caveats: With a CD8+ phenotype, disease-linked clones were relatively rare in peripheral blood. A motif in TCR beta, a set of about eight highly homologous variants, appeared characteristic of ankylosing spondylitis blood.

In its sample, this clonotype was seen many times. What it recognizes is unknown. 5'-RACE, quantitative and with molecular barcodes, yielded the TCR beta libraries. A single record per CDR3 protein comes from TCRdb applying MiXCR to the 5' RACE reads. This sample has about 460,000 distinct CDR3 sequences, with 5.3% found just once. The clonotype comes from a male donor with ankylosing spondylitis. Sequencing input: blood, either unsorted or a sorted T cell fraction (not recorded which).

The chain's CDR3 is CASSPQGGIALFF. The CDR3 coding sequence is TGTGCCAGCAGCCCGCAGGGGGGGATCGCGCTGTTTTTT. This chain links TRBV7-2 with TRBJ2-2, with D perhaps being TRBD1 or TRBD2 (7 bases each). Germline CDR1 reads SGHTA; CDR2 reads FQGNSA. V lost 5 bases and J lost 13, with 17 bases in between. This CDR3 contains 13 residues.